This T cell receptor (beta chain) was retrieved from a study of T cell changes during pregnancy in multiple sclerosis. Looked up from germline, CDR1 is LNHDA and CDR2 is SQIVND (reference sequence). The length of the CDR3 is 15 residues. Germline trimming cut 8 bases from V and 1 base from J; bases unmatched to any gene: 9. The protocol was immunoSEQ multiplex PCR, while the TCRdb copy is restricted to in-frame clones and leaves out a portion. In the table there are 35,000 to 50,000 clones, approximately 91% of which are singletons. The receptor comes from a female donor with multiple sclerosis, enrolled in a pregnancy study. Sequencing used CD8+ T cells from peripheral blood mononuclear cells, obtained in the third trimester of pregnancy. This rearrangement joins TRBV19 to TRBJ2-7; TRBD2 agrees at 9 bases. The chain's CDR3 is CASGRAGGVSYEQYF. In DNA form, the CDR3 reads TGTGCCAGTGGGAGAGCGGGGGGAGTTTCCTACGAGCAGTACTTC.